The rows below give T cell receptor beta chains drawn from one sample of a study of shared clonotypes between healthy human individuals. The data were produced by immunoSEQ multiplex PCR, yet TCRdb's version contains in-frame clones alone and is incomplete. The table lists around 500,000 clones, about 85% of them singletons, with roughly 13% in the top ten. The sequenced sample consisted of PBMCs. Receptors were obtained from a woman in her 40s in good health. Some clones in this sample may be carry-over from other donors' samples. The CDR3 runs from the conserved cysteine through the conserved F or W. The D gene is left open where the match is weak. The size field is filled for only some rows; it gives once, few, many or a size class.

abundance,v_gene,j_gene,d_gene,CDR3aa,CDR3nt
NA,TRBV5-1,TRBJ2-7,TRBD2,CASILVLAGANEQYF,TGCGCCAGCATCTTGGTGCTAGCGGGAGCCAACGAGCAGTACTTC
few,TRBV20-1,TRBJ2-5,NA,CSARESVPQYF,TGCAGTGCTAGGGAGAGCGTCCCCCAGTACTTC
once,TRBV19,TRBJ1-3,TRBD1,CASLQGSAGNTIYF,TGTGCCAGCTTACAGGGGAGCGCCGGAAACACCATATATTTT
once,TRBV2,TRBJ2-5,NA,CASSDRTGSETQYF,TGTGCCAGCAGTGACCGAACAGGGTCGGAGACCCAGTACTTC
NA,TRBV5-4,TRBJ2-7,NA,CASSLAGQIPYEQYF,TGTGCCAGCAGCCTCGCCGGACAGATCCCCTACGAGCAGTACTTC
few,TRBV6-6,TRBJ1-2,NA,CASSLGRRNYGYTF,TGTGCCAGCAGCCTTGGGCGGCGCAACTATGGCTACACCTTC
NA,TRBV20-1,TRBJ1-1,TRBD1,CTLNRGTEAFF,TGCACCTTAAACAGGGGCACTGAAGCTTTCTTT
once,TRBV14,TRBJ2-3,TRBD1,CASSPLIGGAADTQYF,TGTGCCAGCAGCCCGCTAATAGGGGGCGCCGCAGATACGCAGTATTTT
many,TRBV2,TRBJ1-2,NA,CASSEGGTLYGYTF,TGTGCCAGCAGTGAAGGGGGCACCCTCTATGGCTACACCTTC
NA,TRBV5-4,TRBJ1-2,NA,CASSLVPQDRLNYGYTF,TGTGCCAGCAGCTTGGTCCCCCAGGACCGCCTCAACTATGGCTACACCTTC
NA,TRBV28,TRBJ1-2,NA,CASSFSPFTGTFYGYTF,TGTGCCAGCAGTTTTTCCCCTTTTACCGGGACATTCTATGGCTACACCTTC
few,TRBV10-2,TRBJ2-1,TRBD2,CASSEWLADYNEQFF,TGCGCCAGCAGTGAGTGGCTAGCGGACTACAATGAGCAGTTCTTC
NA,TRBV5-1,TRBJ2-3,TRBD2,CASSQRLAGTDTQYF,TGCGCCAGCAGTCAAAGACTAGCGGGCACAGATACGCAGTATTTT
once,TRBV2,TRBJ1-3,NA,CASSEVPISGNTIYF,TGTGCCAGCAGTGAAGTCCCCATCTCTGGAAACACCATATATTTT
NA,TRBV9,TRBJ2-3,TRBD2,CASSLSGRAAYTDTQYF,TGTGCCAGCAGCCTCAGCGGGAGGGCCGCCTACACAGATACGCAGTATTTT
NA,TRBV30,TRBJ2-1,TRBD1,CAWLTGADSNEQFF,TGTGCCTGGCTGACAGGGGCAGATTCGAATGAGCAGTTCTTC
NA,TRBV7-9,TRBJ1-1,TRBD1,CASSLGDRGETFF,TGTGCCAGCAGCTTAGGGGACAGGGGGGAGACTTTCTTT
once,TRBV10-3,TRBJ2-5,TRBD2,CAISDRTSGRAWETQYF,TGTGCCATCAGTGACCGGACTAGCGGGAGGGCATGGGAGACCCAGTACTTC
NA,TRBV10-3,TRBJ2-1,TRBD2,CAISESVAGGGEQFF,TGTGCCATCAGTGAGTCTGTAGCGGGAGGGGGTGAGCAGTTCTTC
NA,TRBV7-9,TRBJ2-7,NA,CASSSLTGFYEQYF,TGTGCCAGCAGCTCCCTCACGGGGTTCTACGAGCAGTACTTC
NA,TRBV7-7,TRBJ2-2,NA,CASSPHTGELFF,TGTGCCAGCAGCCCACACACCGGGGAGCTGTTTTTT
NA,TRBV30,TRBJ2-2,NA,CAWRPLGSPSNTGELFF,TGTGCCTGGAGGCCCCTCGGGAGTCCCTCAAACACCGGGGAGCTGTTTTTT
NA,TRBV6-1,TRBJ2-3,NA,CASSDRGGTSTDTQYF,TGTGCCAGCAGTGACAGGGGAGGGACAAGCACAGATACGCAGTATTTT
NA,TRBV2,TRBJ1-2,TRBD1,CATGGQGASGYTF,TGTGCCACCGGGGGACAGGGGGCTAGCGGCTACACCTTC
NA,TRBV6-6,TRBJ2-1,TRBD1,CAIARDRSYNEQFF,TGTGCCATCGCCCGGGACAGGTCCTACAATGAGCAGTTCTTC
NA,TRBV28,TRBJ2-7,TRBD1,CASRETGTGAYEQYF,TGTGCCAGCAGGGAAACCGGGACAGGGGCCTACGAGCAGTACTTC
NA,TRBV28,TRBJ1-2,NA,CASSPADSYGYTF,TGTGCCAGCAGTCCCGCAGATTCCTATGGCTACACCTTC
NA,TRBV7-3,TRBJ2-1,TRBD2,CASRSTSGGHNEQFF,TGTGCCAGCAGATCAACTAGCGGGGGCCACAATGAGCAGTTCTTC
NA,TRBV6-1,TRBJ1-4,TRBD1,CASSMDRGTNEKLFF,TGTGCCAGCAGTATGGACAGGGGTACTAATGAAAAACTGTTTTTT
NA,TRBV5-1,TRBJ2-7,NA,CASSLVGSGPLEQYF,TGCGCCAGCAGCTTGGTGGGTAGCGGCCCCTTGGAGCAGTACTTC
few,TRBV5-1,TRBJ2-1,TRBD2,CASSLEASGSSYNEQFF,TGCGCCAGCAGCTTGGAGGCTAGCGGAAGCTCCTACAATGAGCAGTTCTTC
NA,TRBV28,TRBJ1-5,NA,CASRSPGGSGNQPQHF,TGTGCCAGCAGAAGCCCCGGGGGCTCGGGCAATCAGCCCCAGCATTTT
NA,TRBV5-4,TRBJ2-7,TRBD1,CASSLDGTGEQYF,TGTGCCAGCAGCTTGGATGGGACAGGGGAGCAGTACTTC
NA,TRBV5-4,TRBJ1-1,TRBD1,CASSFDRGYTEAFF,TGTGCCAGCAGCTTTGACAGGGGCTACACTGAAGCTTTCTTT
many,TRBV4-2,TRBJ2-2,TRBD2,CASSQEGLEAGELFF,TGTGCCAGCAGCCAAGAGGGACTAGAGGCTGGGGAGCTGTTTTTT
NA,TRBV4-2,TRBJ2-3,TRBD1,CASSKTGGGIDTQYF,TGTGCCAGCAGCAAAACAGGGGGCGGTATCGATACGCAGTATTTT
NA,TRBV7-9,TRBJ2-3,TRBD2,CASRSLAGVDTQYF,TGTGCCAGCAGATCACTAGCGGGAGTAGATACGCAGTATTTT
NA,TRBV5-8,TRBJ1-2,NA,CASSLAGREYGYTF,TGTGCCAGCAGCTTGGCCGGCAGGGAATATGGCTACACCTTC
NA,TRBV4-2,TRBJ2-7,TRBD2,CASSQGLAGLAYEQYF,TGTGCCAGCAGCCAAGGACTAGCGGGACTTGCCTACGAGCAGTACTTC
NA,TRBV28,TRBJ2-2,NA,CASSSYRGSGELFF,TGTGCCAGCAGTTCCTACCGGGGAAGCGGGGAGCTGTTTTTT
NA,TRBV30,TRBJ2-2,NA,CAWSRGTGELFF,TGTGCCTGGAGTAGGGGTACCGGGGAGCTGTTTTTT
NA,TRBV19,TRBJ2-7,NA,CASSHKDSSSYEQYF,TGTGCCAGTAGCCATAAGGACAGCTCCTCCTACGAGCAGTACTTC
NA,TRBV15,TRBJ1-1,TRBD1,CATSIVQGETEAFF,TGTGCCACCAGCATAGTCCAGGGGGAGACTGAAGCTTTCTTT
few,TRBV19,TRBJ1-1,NA,CASSIGLLNTEAFF,TGTGCCAGTAGTATTGGACTGTTGAACACTGAAGCTTTCTTT
NA,TRBV28,TRBJ2-7,NA,CASSSGRGQYF,TGTGCCAGCAGTTCGGGTCGAGGGCAGTACTTC
NA,TRBV7-2,TRBJ1-2,NA,CASSFRRGEGGYTF,TGTGCCAGCAGCTTTCGGAGGGGGGAGGGTGGCTACACCTTC
NA,TRBV9,TRBJ2-1,TRBD2,CASSVASGHYNEQFF,TGTGCCAGCAGCGTAGCTAGCGGGCACTACAATGAGCAGTTCTTC
NA,TRBV27,TRBJ2-1,NA,CASSFGLSSYNEQFF,TGTGCCAGCAGTTTCGGACTGAGCTCCTACAATGAGCAGTTCTTC
NA,TRBV18,TRBJ1-5,NA,CASSPPGDSNQPQHF,TGTGCCAGCTCACCGCCCGGAGATAGCAATCAGCCCCAGCATTTT